The 7 T cell receptor beta chains presented below share a single source sample, sequenced in a study of T cells in Graves' hyperthyroidism and ophthalmopathy. There were TCR beta CDR3 regions amplified from RNA transcripts. The HTBI primer set was used in a first-round RT-PCR of the TCR CDR3. TCRdb reprocessed the multiplex PCR reads with MiXCR, giving one entry per CDR3 protein. The table has around 560,000 distinct CDR3 sequences, 16% seen once; the top ten hold 15% to 20%. The specimen sequenced was blood. The source is a woman aged 18-29 years with Graves' hyperthyroidism.

This clonotype was seen more than once but under ten times. This rearrangement joins TRBV5-1 to TRBJ2-3, with D maybe TRBD2 (6 bases). The CDR3 has 16 residues. The V gene lost 3 bases and the J gene lost 4 bases, with 18 bases spanning the gap. Germline assignment: CDR1 SGHRS and CDR2 YFSETQ. As DNA, the CDR3 is TGCGCCAGCAGCTGGGGGGTTACTACAAAACCAGATACGCAGTATTTT. Its translation is CASSWGVTTKPDTQYF.

This clonotype was detected only a few times. This rearrangement joins TRBV24-1 to TRBJ2-2, with D possibly being TRBD2 (7 bases). The CDR3 runs 18 residues. Deletions cut 3 bases from V and 0 bases from J, with 16 bases between. Germline CDR1 and CDR2: KGHDR and SFDVKD. DNA for the CDR3: TGTGCCACCAGTGATCGGAAGGGGGGGACCGCGAACACCGGGGAGCTGTTTTTT. Translated, it gives CATSDRKGGTANTGELFF.

This sequence joins TRBV9 and TRBJ2-6, with no clear D. Trimming took 2 bases from V and 0 from J, leaving 6 bases between them. CDR3 length equals 15 residues. The germline V gene encodes CDR1 SGDLS and CDR2 YYNGEE. This CDR3 is CASSVATSGANVLTF. CDR3 DNA sequence: TGTGCCAGCAGCGTTGCCACCTCTGGGGCCAACGTCCTGACTTTC. The whole variable domain, remainder taken from reference TRBV9 and TRBJ2-6, is DSGVTQTPKHLITATGQRVTLRCSPRSGDLSVYWYQQSLDQGLQFLIQYYNGEERAKGNILERFSAQQFPDLHSELNLSSLELGDSALYFCASSVATSGANVLTFGAGSRLTVL.

This clonotype appeared many times. This rearrangement joins TRBV24-1 to TRBJ2-1; 10 nucleotides agree with TRBD1. Germline V gene lookup returns CDR1 KGHDR and CDR2 SFDVKD. The CDR3 spans 16 residues. The V and J ends lost 3 bases and 4 bases, in that order; junction bases with no gene match: 5. CDR3 sequence (DNA): TGTGCCACCAGTGATCACCGGGACAGGGGTTACAATGAGCAGTTCTTC. Protein sequence: CATSDHRDRGYNEQFF.

Many counts were recorded for this clonotype. The chain joins TRBV28 to TRBJ2-3, with 8 bases matching TRBD2. The trim removed 0 bases at V and 4 bases at J, leaving 6 bases unmatched. This CDR3 has 16 amino acids. Germline CDR1 reads MDHEN; CDR2 reads SYDVKM. The CDR3, as DNA: TGTGCCAGCAGTTTATGGTCGGGAGGGCCCGCAGATACGCAGTATTTT. Its translation: CASSLWSGGPADTQYF.

This clonotype was counted many times. V usage is TRBV27 and J usage is TRBJ2-7; the D call may be TRBD1 or TRBD2 (5 bases each). This CDR3 is built from 13 residues. The V gene's germline CDR1 is MNHEY and CDR2 SMNVEV (reference sequence). The V end was cut by 3 bases, the J end by 6 bases, with 12 bases between. The CDR3 DNA follows: TGTGCCAGCAGTTTTTCTGGGACGGCCGAGCAGTACTTC. Translating gives CASSFSGTAEQYF.

This chain joins TRBV24-1 and TRBJ2-3; 9 nucleotides align to TRBD1. With 1 base clipped from V and 0 bases from J, the junction kept 1 base outside the gene matches. The CDR3 contains 16 residues. Germline CDR1 reads KGHDR; CDR2 reads SFDVKD. The DNA for the CDR3 is TGTGCCACCAGTGATTTAGGGACAGGGAGCACAGATACGCAGTATTTT. Protein sequence: CATSDLGTGSTDTQYF.